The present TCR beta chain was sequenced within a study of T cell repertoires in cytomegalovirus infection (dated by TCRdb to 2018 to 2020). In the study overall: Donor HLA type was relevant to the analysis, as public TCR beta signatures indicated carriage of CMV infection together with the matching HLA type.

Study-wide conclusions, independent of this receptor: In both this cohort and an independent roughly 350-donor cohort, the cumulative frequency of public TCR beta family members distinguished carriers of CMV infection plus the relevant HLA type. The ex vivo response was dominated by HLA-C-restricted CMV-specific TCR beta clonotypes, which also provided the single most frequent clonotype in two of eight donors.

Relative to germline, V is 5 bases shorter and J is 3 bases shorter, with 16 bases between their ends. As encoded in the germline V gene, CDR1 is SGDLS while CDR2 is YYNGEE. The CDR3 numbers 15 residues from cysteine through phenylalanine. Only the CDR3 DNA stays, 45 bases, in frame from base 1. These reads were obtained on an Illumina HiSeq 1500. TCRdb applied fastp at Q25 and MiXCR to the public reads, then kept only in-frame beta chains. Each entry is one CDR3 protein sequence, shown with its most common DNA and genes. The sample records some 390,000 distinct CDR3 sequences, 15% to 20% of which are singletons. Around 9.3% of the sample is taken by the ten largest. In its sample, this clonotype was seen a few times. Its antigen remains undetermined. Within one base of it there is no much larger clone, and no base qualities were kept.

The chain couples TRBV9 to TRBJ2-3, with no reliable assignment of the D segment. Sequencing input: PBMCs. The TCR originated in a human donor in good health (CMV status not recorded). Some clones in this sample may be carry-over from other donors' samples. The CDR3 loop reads CASRTDLGTTDTQYF. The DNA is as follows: TGTGCCAGCAGAACGGACCTGGGAACTACAGATACGCAGTATTTT.